The rows below give T cell receptor beta chains drawn from one sample of a study of PD-L1 blockade in urothelial cancer. Only in-frame clones appear in the TCRdb table, and some are missing; sequencing was by immunoSEQ multiplex PCR. The sample gives about 73,000 clones, around nine tenths of which show up once; roughly 3.3% is in the top ten. This specimen was PBMCs, taken around atezolizumab (anti-PD-L1) treatment. The receptor set was obtained from a man aged 55-75 years with urothelial cancer. CDR3s include the opening cysteine and the closing phenylalanine or tryptophan. A D gene is named only where the DNA matches it firmly. Only some rows state a clone size, as once, few, many or a class for expanded clones.

j_call: TRBJ1-2
v_call: TRBV5-5
clone_size: -
d_call: -
cdr3_nt: TGTGCCAGCAGTCTTAGACAGTCAGGCTATGGCTACACCTTC
cdr3_aa: CASSLRQSGYGYTF

j_call: TRBJ1-1
v_call: TRBV13
clone_size: -
d_call: -
cdr3_nt: TGTGCCAGCATCCAGTATCGACTGCTGAACACTGAAGCTTTCTTT
cdr3_aa: CASIQYRLLNTEAFF

j_call: TRBJ2-1
v_call: TRBV9
clone_size: -
d_call: -
cdr3_nt: TGTGCCAGCAGCCCCATCGGGGTTCCTCCGAACAATGAGCAGTTCTTC
cdr3_aa: CASSPIGVPPNNEQFF

j_call: TRBJ2-7
v_call: TRBV5-6
clone_size: -
d_call: -
cdr3_nt: TGTGCCAGCAGCTTGGTACCCAGCGAGCAGTACTTC
cdr3_aa: CASSLVPSEQYF

j_call: TRBJ2-7
v_call: TRBV5-4
clone_size: -
d_call: TRBD2
cdr3_nt: TGTGCCAGCAGCCAGCGGGGACCCTTATCCGAGCAGTACTTC
cdr3_aa: CASSQRGPLSEQYF

j_call: TRBJ2-5
v_call: TRBV5-4
clone_size: -
d_call: TRBD2
cdr3_nt: TGTGCCAGCAGGGATATAGCGGGGGGTATAGAGACCCAGTACTTC
cdr3_aa: CASRDIAGGIETQYF

j_call: TRBJ2-5
v_call: TRBV5-5
clone_size: -
d_call: TRBD2
cdr3_nt: TGTGCCAGCAGCTTGGCACTAGCGGGAGTTGGAGAGACCCAGTACTTC
cdr3_aa: CASSLALAGVGETQYF

j_call: TRBJ2-1
v_call: TRBV10-3
clone_size: -
d_call: TRBD2
cdr3_nt: TGTGCCATCAGTGAAGGACTAGCGGGCAATGAGCAGTTCTTC
cdr3_aa: CAISEGLAGNEQFF

j_call: TRBJ1-5
v_call: TRBV19
clone_size: -
d_call: -
cdr3_nt: TGTGCCAGTAGGGACAGCCTTAATCAGCCCCAGCATTTT
cdr3_aa: CASRDSLNQPQHF

j_call: TRBJ2-5
v_call: TRBV11-2
clone_size: -
d_call: -
cdr3_nt: TGTGCCAGCAGCTTAGATAAATCAGGGAAGGTAGAGACCCAGTACTTC
cdr3_aa: CASSLDKSGKVETQYF

j_call: TRBJ2-1
v_call: TRBV7-9
clone_size: once
d_call: TRBD2
cdr3_nt: TGTGCCAGCAGCCCTAGCGGGAGGGCCTTTGAGCAGTTCTTC
cdr3_aa: CASSPSGRAFEQFF

j_call: TRBJ1-1
v_call: TRBV5-8
clone_size: -
d_call: TRBD1
cdr3_nt: TGTGCCAGCAGGAAATTGGACAGGGCCGACTTAAACACTGAAGCTTTCTTT
cdr3_aa: CASRKLDRADLNTEAFF

j_call: TRBJ1-2
v_call: TRBV5-1
clone_size: few
d_call: -
cdr3_nt: TGCGCCAGCAGACAGGATCCTAACTATGGCTACACCTTC
cdr3_aa: CASRQDPNYGYTF

j_call: TRBJ1-3
v_call: TRBV6-1
clone_size: once
d_call: -
cdr3_nt: TGTGCCAGCAGTGACTTTGGGGGCGTTGGAAACACCATATATTTT
cdr3_aa: CASSDFGGVGNTIYF

j_call: TRBJ2-3
v_call: TRBV6-4
clone_size: -
d_call: TRBD2
cdr3_nt: TGTGCCAGCAGTGCCAACCCCGGCGGGGGTACGCAGTATTTT
cdr3_aa: CASSANPGGGTQYF

j_call: TRBJ2-7
v_call: TRBV5-6
clone_size: -
d_call: -
cdr3_nt: TGTGCCAGCAGCTCCCTCCGGGCAGGTACGGGAGAGCAGTACTTC
cdr3_aa: CASSSLRAGTGEQYF

j_call: TRBJ2-5
v_call: TRBV5-4
clone_size: -
d_call: -
cdr3_nt: TGTGCCAGCAGTCACCCAGGGAACCAAGAGACCCAGTACTTC
cdr3_aa: CASSHPGNQETQYF

j_call: TRBJ2-7
v_call: TRBV10-1
clone_size: few
d_call: -
cdr3_nt: TGCGCCAGCAGTCACGGGAGAAGGGGAGGCGAGCAGTACTTC
cdr3_aa: CASSHGRRGGEQYF

j_call: TRBJ2-1
v_call: TRBV5-1
clone_size: -
d_call: TRBD1
cdr3_nt: TGCGCCAGCGGATCGCAGGGGGCCTACAATGAGCAGTTCTTC
cdr3_aa: CASGSQGAYNEQFF

j_call: TRBJ1-2
v_call: TRBV6-5
clone_size: -
d_call: TRBD1
cdr3_nt: TGTGCCAGCAGTTACGGGCAGGGGGGAGGCTACACCTTC
cdr3_aa: CASSYGQGGGYTF

j_call: TRBJ1-4
v_call: TRBV5-1
clone_size: -
d_call: -
cdr3_nt: TGCGCCAGCAGCTCGACAGGCAGTAATGAAAAACTGTTTTTT
cdr3_aa: CASSSTGSNEKLFF

j_call: TRBJ2-5
v_call: TRBV7-9
clone_size: -
d_call: -
cdr3_nt: TGTGCCAGCAGCTTAAGAGAAGTCCAAGAGACCCAGTACTTC
cdr3_aa: CASSLREVQETQYF

j_call: TRBJ1-1
v_call: TRBV5-1
clone_size: -
d_call: -
cdr3_nt: TGCGCCAGCAGCCTGCCAGGGGTCACTGAAGCTTTCTTT
cdr3_aa: CASSLPGVTEAFF

j_call: TRBJ2-7
v_call: TRBV10-3
clone_size: -
d_call: -
cdr3_nt: TGTGCCATCAGATCTAGGTCAGGGTCCTACGAGCAGTACTTC
cdr3_aa: CAIRSRSGSYEQYF

j_call: TRBJ2-3
v_call: TRBV28
clone_size: -
d_call: TRBD1
cdr3_nt: TGTGCCAGCAGTTCCGGGACAGCTAGCACAGATACGCAGTATTTT
cdr3_aa: CASSSGTASTDTQYF

j_call: TRBJ2-1
v_call: TRBV2
clone_size: -
d_call: TRBD2
cdr3_nt: TGTGCCAGCAGTGAAGAGGCGGGAGGGGTGGATGAGCAGTTCTTC
cdr3_aa: CASSEEAGGVDEQFF

j_call: TRBJ2-1
v_call: TRBV19
clone_size: -
d_call: TRBD2
cdr3_nt: TGTGCCAGTAATGTGGGAGGGCCCTACAATGAGCAGTTCTTC
cdr3_aa: CASNVGGPYNEQFF

j_call: TRBJ1-5
v_call: TRBV12-5
clone_size: once
d_call: -
cdr3_nt: TGTGCTAGTGGTGAGGAACCCAATCAGCCCCAGCATTTT
cdr3_aa: CASGEEPNQPQHF

j_call: TRBJ2-7
v_call: TRBV18
clone_size: -
d_call: TRBD1
cdr3_nt: TGTGCCAGCTCCGGACAGGGGTACGAGCAGTACTTC
cdr3_aa: CASSGQGYEQYF

j_call: TRBJ2-7
v_call: TRBV10-3
clone_size: -
d_call: TRBD1
cdr3_nt: TGTGCCATCAGTGAGTCTCGGACAGGGACCTCTAGTGAGCAGTACTTC
cdr3_aa: CAISESRTGTSSEQYF

j_call: TRBJ2-2
v_call: TRBV18
clone_size: once
d_call: -
cdr3_nt: TGTGCCAGCTCACCACCAGGAGCACAGAACACCGGGGAGCTGTTTTTT
cdr3_aa: CASSPPGAQNTGELFF

j_call: TRBJ1-1
v_call: TRBV6-1
clone_size: -
d_call: TRBD1
cdr3_nt: TGTGCCAGCACCCGAGACAGGGGCCCAGTAGCTTTCTTT
cdr3_aa: CASTRDRGPVAFF

j_call: TRBJ2-2
v_call: TRBV28
clone_size: -
d_call: -
cdr3_nt: TGTGCCAGCAGTTCCAGCGGGTCGGGTTCCGGGGAGCTGTTTTTT
cdr3_aa: CASSSSGSGSGELFF

j_call: TRBJ1-1
v_call: TRBV7-2
clone_size: -
d_call: -
cdr3_nt: TGTGCCAGCAGCGGGGCGGGGGGCAAGAACACTGAAGCTTTCTTT
cdr3_aa: CASSGAGGKNTEAFF

j_call: TRBJ1-2
v_call: TRBV6-6
clone_size: -
d_call: TRBD1
cdr3_nt: TGTGCCAGCAGTTACGGGACAGGGATCGGTGGCTACACCTTC
cdr3_aa: CASSYGTGIGGYTF

j_call: TRBJ2-7
v_call: TRBV2
clone_size: -
d_call: -
cdr3_nt: TGTGCCAGCAGTGAAGCCCGCCAGGCGCCCTACGAGCAGTACTTC
cdr3_aa: CASSEARQAPYEQYF

j_call: TRBJ2-2
v_call: TRBV9
clone_size: once
d_call: -
cdr3_nt: TGTGCCAGCAGCCGAGCTCAGGTTGCCGGGGAGCTGTTTTTT
cdr3_aa: CASSRAQVAGELFF

j_call: TRBJ2-3
v_call: TRBV6-1
clone_size: -
d_call: -
cdr3_nt: TGTGCCAGCAGTGACAGTTGGGGGCACAGCACAGATACGCAGTATTTT
cdr3_aa: CASSDSWGHSTDTQYF

j_call: TRBJ2-2
v_call: TRBV15
clone_size: -
d_call: TRBD2
cdr3_nt: TGTGCCACCAGCAGCGAATACACGGGGACTAGCGGGAGTTTCAACACCGGGGAGCTGTTTTTT
cdr3_aa: CATSSEYTGTSGSFNTGELFF

j_call: TRBJ2-7
v_call: TRBV5-1
clone_size: -
d_call: -
cdr3_nt: TGCGCCAGCAGCTTGGGGGCGGGGACCTACGAGCAGTACTTC
cdr3_aa: CASSLGAGTYEQYF

j_call: TRBJ2-7
v_call: TRBV11-2
clone_size: -
d_call: TRBD1
cdr3_nt: TGTGCCAGCAGGGGACAGGGTCAGGGAGCGCGCCCTTACGAGCAGTACTTC
cdr3_aa: CASRGQGQGARPYEQYF

j_call: TRBJ1-2
v_call: TRBV6-5
clone_size: -
d_call: TRBD1
cdr3_nt: TGTGCCAGCAGGACTGCCGGGACAGCAACCTATGGCTACACCTTC
cdr3_aa: CASRTAGTATYGYTF

j_call: TRBJ2-1
v_call: TRBV10-1
clone_size: -
d_call: -
cdr3_nt: TGCGCCAGCAGTGAGTCGACTCGGGGGGCGGCGGGCAATGAGCAGTTCTTC
cdr3_aa: CASSESTRGAAGNEQFF

j_call: TRBJ1-3
v_call: TRBV6-5
clone_size: -
d_call: -
cdr3_nt: TGTGCCAGCACCAAAACAAACTCTGGAAACACCATATATTTT
cdr3_aa: CASTKTNSGNTIYF

j_call: TRBJ2-5
v_call: TRBV2
clone_size: -
d_call: TRBD2
cdr3_nt: TGTGCCACGAAACTTAGCGGGCCACAAGAGACCCAGTACTTC
cdr3_aa: CATKLSGPQETQYF

j_call: TRBJ2-2
v_call: TRBV7-9
clone_size: -
d_call: TRBD1
cdr3_nt: TGTGCCAGCAGCCCTCCTTCGGGACAGACCAACACCGGGGAGCTGTTTTTT
cdr3_aa: CASSPPSGQTNTGELFF

j_call: TRBJ1-1
v_call: TRBV5-6
clone_size: -
d_call: -
cdr3_nt: TGTGCCTCGGGAAGGGACTCGGAAAGGGAAGCTTTCTTT
cdr3_aa: CASGRDSEREAFF

j_call: TRBJ1-2
v_call: TRBV20-1
clone_size: -
d_call: TRBD1
cdr3_nt: TGCAGTGCCCAGGGACAGGAGGGCTACACCTTC
cdr3_aa: CSAQGQEGYTF

j_call: TRBJ2-7
v_call: TRBV5-1
clone_size: -
d_call: TRBD2
cdr3_nt: TGCGCCAGCAGCAGCTACAGGGAGGGACTAGCTTCGCAGTACTTC
cdr3_aa: CASSSYREGLASQYF

j_call: TRBJ2-7
v_call: TRBV5-1
clone_size: -
d_call: -
cdr3_nt: TGCGCCAGCAGCTTGGGCGTAGACAAGTACTTC
cdr3_aa: CASSLGVDKYF

j_call: TRBJ2-3
v_call: TRBV29-1
clone_size: once
d_call: TRBD2
cdr3_nt: TGCAGCGTTGAGAGGACTAGCGGGAGGGAAGATACGCAGTATTTT
cdr3_aa: CSVERTSGREDTQYF

j_call: TRBJ2-2
v_call: TRBV28
clone_size: -
d_call: -
cdr3_nt: TGTGCCAGCACCTTAACTTCGGGGAGGTTAATCTACACCGGGGAGCTGTTTTTT
cdr3_aa: CASTLTSGRLIYTGELFF

j_call: TRBJ2-3
v_call: TRBV6-1
clone_size: -
d_call: TRBD1
cdr3_nt: TGTGCCAGCAGTGGCGCTAGGGGGCGCGGAGACACAGATACGCAGTATTTT
cdr3_aa: CASSGARGRGDTDTQYF

j_call: TRBJ1-5
v_call: TRBV11-2
clone_size: once
d_call: -
cdr3_nt: TGTGCCAGCAGCTTAGGAGGACAGCGGGGTCAGCCCCAGCATTTT
cdr3_aa: CASSLGGQRGQPQHF

j_call: TRBJ2-7
v_call: TRBV6-1
clone_size: medium-sized
d_call: TRBD2
cdr3_nt: TGTGCCAGCAGTGAAGGGGTCGGGGGGTACTACGAGCAGTACTTC
cdr3_aa: CASSEGVGGYYEQYF

j_call: TRBJ1-1
v_call: TRBV6-5
clone_size: -
d_call: -
cdr3_nt: TGTGCCAGCAGTTATCTAGGCCACGCTATGAACACTGAAGCTTTCTTT
cdr3_aa: CASSYLGHAMNTEAFF

j_call: TRBJ2-7
v_call: TRBV4-3
clone_size: -
d_call: TRBD2
cdr3_nt: TGCGCCAGCAGCCAGGACCGAGTAGCGGGAGTCAGAGGGTACGAGCAGTACTTC
cdr3_aa: CASSQDRVAGVRGYEQYF

j_call: TRBJ1-2
v_call: TRBV11-2
clone_size: -
d_call: -
cdr3_nt: TGTGCCAGCAGCTCCCCGACAGGAAAAATGGTTAACTATGGCTACACCTTC
cdr3_aa: CASSSPTGKMVNYGYTF

j_call: TRBJ1-2
v_call: TRBV15
clone_size: -
d_call: -
cdr3_nt: TGTGCCACCAGCAGAGACAGGGGTAGAGGCTATGGCTACACCTTC
cdr3_aa: CATSRDRGRGYGYTF